This entry features one TCR beta chain sequence. The data belong to a study of blood T cell repertoires in COVID-19. Repertoires were generated with immunoSEQ multiplex PCR, while TCRdb's copy carries only in-frame clones and drops some. Of 130,000 to 150,000 clones detected, about 80% appear once; the ten largest clones hold 9.2%. Sequenced: PBMCs or T cells enriched from blood (not recorded which). This sequence was found in a man aged 50-60 years who had recovered from COVID-19.

The CDR3 nucleotides read TGTGCCAGCAGTACCGGGACAGTGGGCAATCAGCCCCAGCATTTT. Encoded protein: CASSTGTVGNQPQHF. The chain recombines TRBV27 with TRBJ1-5, with 7 bases lining up with TRBD1. Trimming at V came to 5 bases and at J to 2 bases, leaving 6 bases not matched to a gene. The CDR3 is 15 amino acids. Germline CDR1 is MNHEY and CDR2 is SMNVEV (reference sequence).